This is a list of T cell receptor beta chains from one sample in a study of blood T cell repertoires in COVID-19. Sequencing used immunoSEQ multiplex PCR; TCRdb keeps in-frame clones, though not all of them. Among around 240,000 clones listed, 85% to 90% were seen once. Source material: PBMCs or T cells enriched from blood (not recorded which). These receptors all come from a man aged 50 or older who had been exposed to COVID-19. Each CDR3 is given with its conserved first and last residue. The order of the fields is CDR3 DNA, CDR3 protein, V gene, clone size, D gene, J gene, CDR3 length. D genes are given only for firm matches. For some rows the clone size is stated as once, few or many, or as a class when expanded; others skip it.

CDR3 DNA: TGTGCCATCAGTGAGTTCGGGACAGGGAGTAGCTCCTATAATTCACCCCTCCACTTT; CDR3 protein: CAISEFGTGSSSYNSPLHF; V gene: TRBV10-3; clone size: -; D gene: TRBD1; J gene: TRBJ1-6; CDR3 length: 19
CDR3 DNA: TGCGCCAGCAGCTCTGGGACAATGGGTCAGCCCCAGCATTTT; CDR3 protein: CASSSGTMGQPQHF; V gene: TRBV5-1; clone size: -; D gene: -; J gene: TRBJ1-5; CDR3 length: 14
CDR3 DNA: TGTGCCAGCAGCTTGACAGAAATATATGGCTACACCTTC; CDR3 protein: CASSLTEIYGYTF; V gene: TRBV5-6; clone size: -; D gene: -; J gene: TRBJ1-2; CDR3 length: 13
CDR3 DNA: TGCGCCAGCAGCTTGGCCCTAGCGGGGAGCACAGATACGCAGTATTTT; CDR3 protein: CASSLALAGSTDTQYF; V gene: TRBV5-1; clone size: -; D gene: TRBD2; J gene: TRBJ2-3; CDR3 length: 16
CDR3 DNA: TGCGCCAGCAGCCAAGAGGGAAGGGGGCGAACTGAAGCTTTCTTT; CDR3 protein: CASSQEGRGRTEAFF; V gene: TRBV4-1; clone size: -; D gene: TRBD1; J gene: TRBJ1-1; CDR3 length: 15
CDR3 DNA: TGCAGCGTGCATCCGGGACAGTCTTATGGCTACACCTTC; CDR3 protein: CSVHPGQSYGYTF; V gene: TRBV29-1; clone size: once; D gene: TRBD1; J gene: TRBJ1-2; CDR3 length: 13
CDR3 DNA: TGTGCCAGCAGTTTATTCGGGACAGAAACACACCGCTCAGATACGCAGTATTTT; CDR3 protein: CASSLFGTETHRSDTQYF; V gene: TRBV6-2/TRBV6-3; clone size: -; D gene: TRBD1; J gene: TRBJ2-3; CDR3 length: 18
CDR3 DNA: TGTGCCAGCAGCTCGGGACCGGGAGGATCACCCCTCCACTTT; CDR3 protein: CASSSGPGGSPLHF; V gene: TRBV7-9; clone size: -; D gene: -; J gene: TRBJ1-6; CDR3 length: 14
CDR3 DNA: TGTGCCACCAGTGGCAGGTCTAGCACAGATACGCAGTATTTT; CDR3 protein: CATSGRSSTDTQYF; V gene: TRBV24-1; clone size: -; D gene: -; J gene: TRBJ2-3; CDR3 length: 14
CDR3 DNA: TGTGCCAGCACGCTAGCGGGAGCGTCGTCCTACAATGAGCAGTTCTTC; CDR3 protein: CASTLAGASSYNEQFF; V gene: TRBV28; clone size: -; D gene: TRBD2; J gene: TRBJ2-1; CDR3 length: 16
CDR3 DNA: TGTGCCTCGACTCCCGGGGTAAACACTGAAGCTTTCTTT; CDR3 protein: CASTPGVNTEAFF; V gene: TRBV10-3; clone size: -; D gene: -; J gene: TRBJ1-1; CDR3 length: 13
CDR3 DNA: TGTGCCAGCAGCGTCCGTGGGGTACTGGAGGGATTATTTGCAGATACGCAGTATTTT; CDR3 protein: CASSVRGVLEGLFADTQYF; V gene: TRBV9; clone size: -; D gene: -; J gene: TRBJ2-3; CDR3 length: 19
CDR3 DNA: TGTGCCTGGAGTAAGGGGGTGGGTAACACTGAAGCTTTCTTT; CDR3 protein: CAWSKGVGNTEAFF; V gene: TRBV30; clone size: -; D gene: -; J gene: TRBJ1-1; CDR3 length: 14
CDR3 DNA: TGTGCCACCAGTGAGGGGACAGGGGGCATCTACGAGCAGTACTTC; CDR3 protein: CATSEGTGGIYEQYF; V gene: TRBV24-1; clone size: -; D gene: TRBD1; J gene: TRBJ2-7; CDR3 length: 15
CDR3 DNA: TGCAGCGCGGGGGACAGGGAGACCCTCTTTGGCTACACCTTC; CDR3 protein: CSAGDRETLFGYTF; V gene: TRBV29-1; clone size: -; D gene: TRBD1; J gene: TRBJ1-2; CDR3 length: 14
CDR3 DNA: TGCGCCAGCAGCCTGGGGGGGCCAGGGGCTGGAAACACCATATATTTT; CDR3 protein: CASSLGGPGAGNTIYF; V gene: TRBV5-1; clone size: -; D gene: -; J gene: TRBJ1-3; CDR3 length: 16
CDR3 DNA: TGTGCTAGTGGTTTGGTAATATTTACTAGCGGGGGGTTTTCCTACAATGAGCAGTTCTTC; CDR3 protein: CASGLVIFTSGGFSYNEQFF; V gene: TRBV12-5; clone size: -; D gene: TRBD2; J gene: TRBJ2-1; CDR3 length: 20
CDR3 DNA: TGTGCCAGCAGCTTCTCTAACTATGGCTACACCTTC; CDR3 protein: CASSFSNYGYTF; V gene: TRBV11-3; clone size: -; D gene: -; J gene: TRBJ1-2; CDR3 length: 12
CDR3 DNA: TGTGCCAGCAGCTTAGGCGCTCCAGAGACCCAGTACTTC; CDR3 protein: CASSLGAPETQYF; V gene: TRBV11-3; clone size: -; D gene: -; J gene: TRBJ2-5; CDR3 length: 13
CDR3 DNA: TGCGCCAGCAGCTGGGGGACAGGAAGCACAGATACGCAGTATTTT; CDR3 protein: CASSWGTGSTDTQYF; V gene: TRBV5-1; clone size: -; D gene: TRBD1; J gene: TRBJ2-3; CDR3 length: 15
CDR3 DNA: TGCGCCAGCAGCTTACGGACTAGCGGGAAATACAATGAGCAGTTCTTC; CDR3 protein: CASSLRTSGKYNEQFF; V gene: TRBV5-1; clone size: -; D gene: TRBD2; J gene: TRBJ2-1; CDR3 length: 16
CDR3 DNA: TGTGCCAGCACACAATTCCAGGGCGGGGAGCTGTTTTTT; CDR3 protein: CASTQFQGGELFF; V gene: TRBV18; clone size: -; D gene: -; J gene: TRBJ2-2; CDR3 length: 13
CDR3 DNA: TGTGCCAGCAGTGATTCTAGTGGGGAGACCCAGTACTTC; CDR3 protein: CASSDSSGETQYF; V gene: TRBV6-1; clone size: -; D gene: -; J gene: TRBJ2-5; CDR3 length: 13
CDR3 DNA: TGTGCCAGCAGAGACAGGGAGTGGGGGGGCTACACCTTC; CDR3 protein: CASRDREWGGYTF; V gene: TRBV6-6; clone size: -; D gene: TRBD1; J gene: TRBJ1-2; CDR3 length: 13
CDR3 DNA: TGTGCCAGCTCACCTGGGACAGGGAGTAGCAATCAGCCCCAGCATTTT; CDR3 protein: CASSPGTGSSNQPQHF; V gene: TRBV18; clone size: -; D gene: TRBD1; J gene: TRBJ1-5; CDR3 length: 16
CDR3 DNA: TGTGCCAGCAGCGCTTGGAACACTGAAGCTTTCTTT; CDR3 protein: CASSAWNTEAFF; V gene: TRBV9; clone size: few; D gene: -; J gene: TRBJ1-1; CDR3 length: 12
CDR3 DNA: TGTGCCAGCAGTCATCGGTCTGACCCGGGGGCTGAAGCTTTCTTT; CDR3 protein: CASSHRSDPGAEAFF; V gene: TRBV6-2/TRBV6-3; clone size: -; D gene: -; J gene: TRBJ1-1; CDR3 length: 15
CDR3 DNA: TGTGCCAGCAGCTCCTTGAGGAGAGTGCAGAATGAGCAGTTCTTC; CDR3 protein: CASSSLRRVQNEQFF; V gene: TRBV11-2; clone size: -; D gene: -; J gene: TRBJ2-1; CDR3 length: 15
CDR3 DNA: TGTGCCAGTAGTGGCTGGACAGGGGGCACTGAAGCTTTCTTT; CDR3 protein: CASSGWTGGTEAFF; V gene: TRBV19; clone size: -; D gene: TRBD1; J gene: TRBJ1-1; CDR3 length: 14
CDR3 DNA: TGTGCCAGCAGTGACCCTAGGACAGGAGCCTATGGCTACACCTTC; CDR3 protein: CASSDPRTGAYGYTF; V gene: TRBV25-1; clone size: -; D gene: TRBD1; J gene: TRBJ1-2; CDR3 length: 15
CDR3 DNA: TGTGCCAGCAGTTTGGGAGGACAGGGTCGCGGCTACACCTTC; CDR3 protein: CASSLGGQGRGYTF; V gene: TRBV28; clone size: -; D gene: TRBD1; J gene: TRBJ1-2; CDR3 length: 14
CDR3 DNA: TGTGCCAGCAGCCATCGGAATTCACCCCTCCACTTT; CDR3 protein: CASSHRNSPLHF; V gene: TRBV14; clone size: -; D gene: -; J gene: TRBJ1-6; CDR3 length: 12
CDR3 DNA: TGTGCCAGCAGCTCGGACAGCCGGAGCTCCTACAATGAGCAGTTCTTC; CDR3 protein: CASSSDSRSSYNEQFF; V gene: TRBV7-2; clone size: once; D gene: -; J gene: TRBJ2-1; CDR3 length: 16
CDR3 DNA: TGTGCCAGCAGCCAAGATTTAACGCCGGGACAAGGATACGGCTACACCTTC; CDR3 protein: CASSQDLTPGQGYGYTF; V gene: TRBV4-2; clone size: -; D gene: -; J gene: TRBJ1-2; CDR3 length: 17
CDR3 DNA: TGTGCCAGCAGTTCGGACAGGGGGGTTAATTATGGCTACACCTTC; CDR3 protein: CASSSDRGVNYGYTF; V gene: TRBV27; clone size: -; D gene: TRBD1; J gene: TRBJ1-2; CDR3 length: 15
CDR3 DNA: TGTGCCAGCAGTATTAACCAGGACTATGGCTACACCTTC; CDR3 protein: CASSINQDYGYTF; V gene: TRBV28; clone size: -; D gene: -; J gene: TRBJ1-2; CDR3 length: 13
CDR3 DNA: TGTGCCAGCAGCTTGCTCTTGGGACAGGGGTCTACTAATGAAAAACTGTTTTTT; CDR3 protein: CASSLLLGQGSTNEKLFF; V gene: TRBV11-2; clone size: -; D gene: TRBD1; J gene: TRBJ1-4; CDR3 length: 18
CDR3 DNA: TGCGCCAGCAGGCTACAGGGGGCATTGAACACTGAAGCTTTCTTT; CDR3 protein: CASRLQGALNTEAFF; V gene: TRBV5-1; clone size: few; D gene: TRBD1; J gene: TRBJ1-1; CDR3 length: 15
CDR3 DNA: TGTGCCAGCAGCCCCAGCGGAAACTATGGCTACACCTTC; CDR3 protein: CASSPSGNYGYTF; V gene: TRBV7-3; clone size: -; D gene: -; J gene: TRBJ1-2; CDR3 length: 13